This T cell receptor beta chain was sequenced during a study of immune cell composition in non-small cell lung cancer. Study-wide results and limits: Squamous lung tumours showed higher top 10 clone scores and clonality than adenocarcinomas.

Data came from immunoSEQ multiplex PCR; TCRdb stores just in-frame clones and leaves some out. The table lists about 2,100 clones, around 75% of them singletons. About this clone: What it binds is unknown.

This clonotype was sampled from a human donor with non-small cell lung cancer. The sequenced sample consisted of lung tumor tissue.

CDR3 DNA sequence: TGTGCCAGCAGCCATCAAGAGACCCAGTACTTC. Protein sequence: CASSHQETQYF. The chain is built from TRBV11-2 and TRBJ2-5; D ambiguous. Looked up from germline, CDR1 is SGHAT and CDR2 is FQNNGV. The CDR3 runs 11 residues. V was pared by 5 bases and J by 2 bases, with 3 bases between. Based on the CDR3 plus reference TRBV11-2 and TRBJ2-5, the full variable domain is EAGVAQSPRYKIIEKRQSVAFWCNPISGHATLYWYQQILGQGPKLLIQFQNNGVVDDSQLPKDRFSAERLKGVDSTLKIQPAKLEDSAVYLCASSHQETQYFGPGTRLLVL.